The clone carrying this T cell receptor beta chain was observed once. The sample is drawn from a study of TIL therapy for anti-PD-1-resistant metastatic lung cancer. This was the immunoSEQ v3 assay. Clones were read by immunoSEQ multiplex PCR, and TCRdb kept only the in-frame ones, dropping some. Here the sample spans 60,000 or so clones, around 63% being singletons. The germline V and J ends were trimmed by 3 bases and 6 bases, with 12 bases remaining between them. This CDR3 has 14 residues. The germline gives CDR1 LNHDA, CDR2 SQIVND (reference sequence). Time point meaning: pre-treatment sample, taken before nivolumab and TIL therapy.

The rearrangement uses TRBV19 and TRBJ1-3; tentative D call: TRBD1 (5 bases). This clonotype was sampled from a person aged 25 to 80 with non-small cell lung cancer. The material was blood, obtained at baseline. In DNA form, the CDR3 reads TGTGCCAGTAGTATGCAGGGAGGGGAAAACACCATATATTTT. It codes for CASSMQGGENTIYF.